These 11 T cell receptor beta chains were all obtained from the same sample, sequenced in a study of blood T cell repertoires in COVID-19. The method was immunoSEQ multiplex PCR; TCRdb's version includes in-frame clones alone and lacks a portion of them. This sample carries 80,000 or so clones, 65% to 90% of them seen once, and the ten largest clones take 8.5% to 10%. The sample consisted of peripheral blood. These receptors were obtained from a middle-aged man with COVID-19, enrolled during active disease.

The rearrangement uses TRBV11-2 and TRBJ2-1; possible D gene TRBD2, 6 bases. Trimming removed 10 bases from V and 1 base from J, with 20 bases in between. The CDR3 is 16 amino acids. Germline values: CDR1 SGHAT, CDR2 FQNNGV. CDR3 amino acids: CATGVRQIGSYNEQFF. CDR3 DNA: TGTGCCACGGGAGTACGACAGATCGGGTCCTACAATGAGCAGTTCTTC. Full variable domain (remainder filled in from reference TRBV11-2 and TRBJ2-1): EAGVAQSPRYKIIEKRQSVAFWCNPISGHATLYWYQQILGQGPKLLIQFQNNGVVDDSQLPKDRFSAERLKGVDSTLKIQPAKLEDSAVYLCATGVRQIGSYNEQFFGPGTRLTVL.

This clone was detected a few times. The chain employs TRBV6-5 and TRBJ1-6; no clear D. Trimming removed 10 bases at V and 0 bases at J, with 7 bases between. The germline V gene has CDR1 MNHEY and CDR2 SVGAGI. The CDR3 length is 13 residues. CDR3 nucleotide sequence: TGTGCCACGGGGAGCTCCTATAATTCACCCCTCCACTTT. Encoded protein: CATGSSYNSPLHF.

This CDR3 is CASSPSPLYEQYF. CDR3 nucleotide sequence: TGTGCCAGCAGCCCGAGCCCCCTCTACGAGCAGTACTTC. The rearrangement uses TRBV9 and TRBJ2-7; D is unresolved. From germline, CDR1 is SGDLS and CDR2 YYNGEE. The CDR3 runs 13 residues. Deletions cut 4 bases from V and 3 bases from J, with 11 bases between.

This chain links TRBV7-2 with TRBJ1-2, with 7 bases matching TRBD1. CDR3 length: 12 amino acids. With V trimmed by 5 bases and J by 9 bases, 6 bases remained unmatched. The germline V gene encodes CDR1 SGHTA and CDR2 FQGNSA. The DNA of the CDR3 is TGTGCCAGCAGCCCCAGACAGGGAAGCTACACCTTC. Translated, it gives CASSPRQGSYTF.

The CDR3 protein is CASSPRQGLNEQFF. In nucleotides, the CDR3 is TGTGCCAGCAGCCCTAGGCAGGGCCTCAATGAGCAGTTCTTC. The V gene is TRBV7-9, the J gene TRBJ2-1; maybe TRBD1 (5 bases). The CDR3 runs to 14 residues. The V and J ends lost 5 bases and 6 bases respectively, with 14 bases between them. CDR1 SEHNR and CDR2 FQNEAQ come from the germline V gene (reference sequence).

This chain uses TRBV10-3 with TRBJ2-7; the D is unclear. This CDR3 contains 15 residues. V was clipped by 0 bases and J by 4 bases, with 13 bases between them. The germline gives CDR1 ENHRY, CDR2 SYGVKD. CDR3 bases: TGTGCCATCAGTGAGTCGGGCGCCGGCCCGTACGAGCAGTACTTC. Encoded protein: CAISESGAGPYEQYF.

CDR3 loop: CAWSVGQAIEKLFF. CDR3 sequence (DNA): TGTGCCTGGAGTGTAGGACAGGCGATCGAAAAACTGTTTTTT. V usage is TRBV30 and J usage is TRBJ1-4, with 7 positions matching TRBD1. V dropped 0 bases and J dropped 8; count of bases not matched to a gene: 6. This CDR3 is 14 amino acids long. Germline CDR1 and CDR2: GTSNPN and SVGIG (reference sequence). The whole variable domain, remainder taken from reference TRBV30 and TRBJ1-4, is SQTIHQWPATLVQPVGSPLSLECTVEGTSNPNLYWYRQAAGRGLQLLFYSVGIGQISSEVPQNLSASRPQDRQFILSSKKLLLSDSGFYLCAWSVGQAIEKLFFGSGTQLSVL.

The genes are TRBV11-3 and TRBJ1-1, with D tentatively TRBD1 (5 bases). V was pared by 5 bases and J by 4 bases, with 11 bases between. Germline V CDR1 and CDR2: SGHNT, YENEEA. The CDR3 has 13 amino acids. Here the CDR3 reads CASSRLGGTEAFF. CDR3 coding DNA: TGTGCCAGCAGCCGTTTGGGGGGCACTGAAGCTTTCTTT.

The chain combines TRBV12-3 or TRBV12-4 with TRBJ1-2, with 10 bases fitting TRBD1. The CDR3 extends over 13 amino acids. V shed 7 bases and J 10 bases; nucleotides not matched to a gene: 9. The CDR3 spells CASTLTGGDSYTF. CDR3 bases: TGTGCCAGCACACTGACAGGGGGCGATTCCTACACCTTC.

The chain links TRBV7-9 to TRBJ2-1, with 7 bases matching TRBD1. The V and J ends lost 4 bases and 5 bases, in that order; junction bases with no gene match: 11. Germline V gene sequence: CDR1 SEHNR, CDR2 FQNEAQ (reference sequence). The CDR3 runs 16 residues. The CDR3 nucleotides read TGTGCCAGCAGCTCTGAGACAGGGACGATAAACAATGAGCAGTTCTTC. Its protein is CASSSETGTINNEQFF.

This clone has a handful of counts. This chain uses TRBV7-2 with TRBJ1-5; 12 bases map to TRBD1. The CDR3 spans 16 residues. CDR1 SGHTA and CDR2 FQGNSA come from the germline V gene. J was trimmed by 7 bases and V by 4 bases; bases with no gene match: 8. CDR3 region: CASSSVGQGAWQPQHF. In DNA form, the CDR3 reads TGTGCCAGCAGCTCAGTGGGACAGGGGGCTTGGCAGCCCCAGCATTTT.